The entry below describes one T cell receptor (beta chain). Antigen unknown. The ends were cut back, 7 bases at V and 5 bases at J, with 14 bases in the middle. This CDR3 has 13 amino acids. The germline V gene encodes CDR1 MDHEN and CDR2 SYDVKM. The data originate from a study of OX40 agonist ivuxolimab in advanced cancers. Study-wide background: Aged roughly 23 to 79 with a mean of roughly 65 years, they were almost 85% male.

Only in-frame clones appear in the TCRdb table, and some are missing; sequencing was by immunoSEQ multiplex PCR. The profile shows over 50,000 clones, 80% to 95% of them singletons. The study's findings and limits: CD8+ T cells showed, on average, more clonal expansion than CD4+ cells.

This TCR was recovered from an adult with an advanced solid tumor such as melanoma, head and neck, liver or kidney cancer. Here the sequenced sample was CD4+ or CD8+ T cells sorted from blood, taken in a trial of the OX40 agonist ivuxolimab. The chain carries TRBV28 and TRBJ2-5, with TRBD1 as a possible D gene (6 bases). CDR3 residues: CASTIQGGETQYF. CDR3 coding DNA: TGTGCCAGCACTATACAGGGTGGGGAGACCCAGTACTTC.